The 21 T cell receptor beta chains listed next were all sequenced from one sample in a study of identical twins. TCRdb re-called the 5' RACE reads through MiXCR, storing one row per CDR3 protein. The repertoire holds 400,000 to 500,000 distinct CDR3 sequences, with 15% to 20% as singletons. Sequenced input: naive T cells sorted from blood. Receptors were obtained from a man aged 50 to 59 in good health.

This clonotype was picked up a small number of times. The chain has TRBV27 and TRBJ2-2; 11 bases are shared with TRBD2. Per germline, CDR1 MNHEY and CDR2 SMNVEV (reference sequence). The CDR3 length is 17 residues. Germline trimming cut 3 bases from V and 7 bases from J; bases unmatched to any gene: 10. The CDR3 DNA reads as TGTGCCAGCAGTTTGGTGGGGGCTAGCGGGAGGAACGGGGAGCTGTTTTTT. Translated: CASSLVGASGRNGELFF.

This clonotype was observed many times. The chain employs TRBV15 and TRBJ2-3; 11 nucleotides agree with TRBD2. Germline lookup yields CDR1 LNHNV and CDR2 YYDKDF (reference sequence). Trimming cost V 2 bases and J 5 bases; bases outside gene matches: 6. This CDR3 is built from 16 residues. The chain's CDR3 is CATSRLAGGKGDTQYF. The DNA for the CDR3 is TGTGCCACCAGCAGACTAGCGGGGGGAAAAGGAGATACGCAGTATTTT. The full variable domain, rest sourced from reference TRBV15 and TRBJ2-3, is DAMVIQNPRYQVTQFGKPVTLSCSQTLNHNVMYWYQQKSSQAPKLLFHYYDKDFNNEADTPDNFQSRRPNTSFCFLDIRSPGLGDTAMYLCATSRLAGGKGDTQYFGPGTRLTVL.

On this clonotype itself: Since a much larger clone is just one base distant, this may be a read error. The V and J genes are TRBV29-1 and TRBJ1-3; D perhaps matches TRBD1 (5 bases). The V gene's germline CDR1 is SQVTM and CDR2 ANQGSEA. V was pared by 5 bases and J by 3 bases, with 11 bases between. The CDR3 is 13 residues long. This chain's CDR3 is CSVNQGGGNTIYF. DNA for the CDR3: TGCAGCGTTAATCAGGGAGGTGGAAACACCATATATTTT.

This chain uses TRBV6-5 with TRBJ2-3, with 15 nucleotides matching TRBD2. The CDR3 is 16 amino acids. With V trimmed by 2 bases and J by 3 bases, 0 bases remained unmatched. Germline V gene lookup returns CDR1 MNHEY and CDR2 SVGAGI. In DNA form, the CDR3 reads TGTGCCAGCAGTTACGGGACTAGCGGGGGGACAGATACGCAGTATTTT. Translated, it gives CASSYGTSGGTDTQYF.

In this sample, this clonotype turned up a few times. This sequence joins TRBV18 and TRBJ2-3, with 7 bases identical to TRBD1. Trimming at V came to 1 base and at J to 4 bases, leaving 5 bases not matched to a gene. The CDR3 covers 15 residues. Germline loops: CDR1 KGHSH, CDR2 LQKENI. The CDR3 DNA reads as TGTGCCAGCTCACCACAGGGGGCTGGCGCAGATACGCAGTATTTT. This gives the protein CASSPQGAGADTQYF.

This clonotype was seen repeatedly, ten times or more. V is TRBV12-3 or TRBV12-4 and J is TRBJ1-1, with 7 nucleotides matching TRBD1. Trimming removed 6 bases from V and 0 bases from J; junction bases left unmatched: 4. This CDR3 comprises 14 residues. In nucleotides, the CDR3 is TGTGCCAGCAGAGACAGGGTCATGAACACTGAAGCTTTCTTT. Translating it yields CASRDRVMNTEAFF.

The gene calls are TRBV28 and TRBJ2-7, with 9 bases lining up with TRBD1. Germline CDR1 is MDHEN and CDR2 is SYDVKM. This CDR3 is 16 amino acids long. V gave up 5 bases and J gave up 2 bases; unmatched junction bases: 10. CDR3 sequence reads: CASSPLSGQGPYEQYF. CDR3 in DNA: TGTGCCAGCAGTCCCCTCTCGGGACAGGGCCCCTACGAGCAGTACTTC.

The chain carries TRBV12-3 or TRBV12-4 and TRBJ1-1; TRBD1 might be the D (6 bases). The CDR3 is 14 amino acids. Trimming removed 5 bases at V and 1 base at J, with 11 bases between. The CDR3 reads CASSPSDRNTEAFF. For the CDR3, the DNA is TGTGCCAGCAGTCCCTCGGACAGGAACACTGAAGCTTTCTTT.

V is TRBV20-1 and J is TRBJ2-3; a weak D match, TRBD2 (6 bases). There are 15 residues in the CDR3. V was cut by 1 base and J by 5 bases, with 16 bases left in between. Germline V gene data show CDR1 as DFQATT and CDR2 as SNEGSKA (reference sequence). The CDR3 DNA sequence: TGCAGTGCTAGAGGTCGGGAGTTTCAAGGAGATACGCAGTATTTT. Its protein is CSARGREFQGDTQYF.

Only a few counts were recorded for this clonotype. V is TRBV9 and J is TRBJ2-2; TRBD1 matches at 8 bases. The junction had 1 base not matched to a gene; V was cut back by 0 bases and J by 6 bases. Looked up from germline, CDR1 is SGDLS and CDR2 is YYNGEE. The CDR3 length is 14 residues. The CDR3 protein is CASSVGTGPGELFF. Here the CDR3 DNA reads TGTGCCAGCAGCGTAGGGACAGGGCCCGGGGAGCTGTTTTTT.

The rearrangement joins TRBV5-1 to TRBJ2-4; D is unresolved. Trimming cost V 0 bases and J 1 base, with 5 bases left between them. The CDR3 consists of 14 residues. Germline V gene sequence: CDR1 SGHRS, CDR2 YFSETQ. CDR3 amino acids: CASSLGSAKNIQYF. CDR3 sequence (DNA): TGCGCCAGCAGCTTGGGGAGTGCCAAAAACATTCAGTACTTC.

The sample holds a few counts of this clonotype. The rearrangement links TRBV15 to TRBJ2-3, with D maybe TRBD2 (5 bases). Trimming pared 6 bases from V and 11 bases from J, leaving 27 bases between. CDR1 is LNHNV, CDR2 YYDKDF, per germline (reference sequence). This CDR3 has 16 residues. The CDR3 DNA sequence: TGTGCCACCAGGAGGGATAGGGCCCTGGTGAATATCGAGCAGTATTTT. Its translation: CATRRDRALVNIEQYF.

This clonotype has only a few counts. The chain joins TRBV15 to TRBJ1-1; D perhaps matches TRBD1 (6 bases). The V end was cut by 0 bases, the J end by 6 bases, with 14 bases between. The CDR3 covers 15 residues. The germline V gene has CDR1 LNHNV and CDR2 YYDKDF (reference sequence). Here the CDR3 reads CATSRDLGAGSEAFF. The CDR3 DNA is TGTGCCACCAGCAGAGATCTGGGGGCCGGGTCTGAAGCTTTCTTT.

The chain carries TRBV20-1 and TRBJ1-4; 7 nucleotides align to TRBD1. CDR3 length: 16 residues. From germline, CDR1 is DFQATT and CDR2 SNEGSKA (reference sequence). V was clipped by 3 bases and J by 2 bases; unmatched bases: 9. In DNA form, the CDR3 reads TGCAGTGCTAGGACCCAAACGACAGGGACTAATGAAAAACTGTTTTTT. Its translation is CSARTQTTGTNEKLFF.

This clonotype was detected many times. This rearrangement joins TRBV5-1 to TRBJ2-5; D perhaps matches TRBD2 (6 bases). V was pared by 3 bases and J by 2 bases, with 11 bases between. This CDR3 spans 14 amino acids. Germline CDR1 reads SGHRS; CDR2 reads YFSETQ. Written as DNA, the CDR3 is TGCGCCAGCAGCTACGGGACTTCTCAAGAGACCCAGTACTTC. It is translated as CASSYGTSQETQYF. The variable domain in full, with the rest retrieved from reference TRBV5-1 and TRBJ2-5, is KAGVTQTPRYLIKTRGQQVTLSCSPISGHRSVSWYQQTPGQGLQFLFEYFSETQRNKGNFPGRFSGRQFSNSRSEMNVSTLELGDSALYLCASSYGTSQETQYFGPGTRLLVL.

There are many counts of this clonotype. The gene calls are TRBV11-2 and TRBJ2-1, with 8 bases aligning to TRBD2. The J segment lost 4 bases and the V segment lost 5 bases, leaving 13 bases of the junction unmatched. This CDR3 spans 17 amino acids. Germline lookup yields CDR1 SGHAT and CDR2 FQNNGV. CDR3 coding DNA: TGTGCCAGCAGCGGGGTGGCGGGAGGAAAGATTTACAATGAGCAGTTCTTC. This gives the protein CASSGVAGGKIYNEQFF.

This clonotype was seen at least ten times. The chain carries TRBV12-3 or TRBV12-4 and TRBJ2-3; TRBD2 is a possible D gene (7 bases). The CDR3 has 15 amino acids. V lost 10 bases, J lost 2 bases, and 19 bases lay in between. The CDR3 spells CATFGGPSPTDTQYF. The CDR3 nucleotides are TGTGCCACTTTCGGGGGGCCGTCCCCCACAGATACGCAGTATTTT.

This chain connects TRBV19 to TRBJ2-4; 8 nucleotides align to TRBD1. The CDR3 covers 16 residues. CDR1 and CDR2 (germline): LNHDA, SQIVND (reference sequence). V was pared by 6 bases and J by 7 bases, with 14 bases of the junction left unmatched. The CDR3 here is CASRPDRGYKSNIQYF. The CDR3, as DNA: TGTGCCAGTAGGCCCGACAGGGGCTATAAGAGCAACATTCAGTACTTC.

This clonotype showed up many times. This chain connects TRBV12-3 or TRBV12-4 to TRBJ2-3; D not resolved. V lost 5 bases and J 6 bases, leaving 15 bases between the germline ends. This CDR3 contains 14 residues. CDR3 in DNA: TGTGCCAGCAGTCCTGGATTAATCGGGGATACGCAGTATTTT. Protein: CASSPGLIGDTQYF.

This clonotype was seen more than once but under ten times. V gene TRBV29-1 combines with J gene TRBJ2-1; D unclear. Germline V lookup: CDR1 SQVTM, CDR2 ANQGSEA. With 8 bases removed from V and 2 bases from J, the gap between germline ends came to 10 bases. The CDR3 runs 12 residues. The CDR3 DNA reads TGCAGCACCCGGCTGGCCTACAATGAGCAGTTCTTC. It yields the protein CSTRLAYNEQFF.

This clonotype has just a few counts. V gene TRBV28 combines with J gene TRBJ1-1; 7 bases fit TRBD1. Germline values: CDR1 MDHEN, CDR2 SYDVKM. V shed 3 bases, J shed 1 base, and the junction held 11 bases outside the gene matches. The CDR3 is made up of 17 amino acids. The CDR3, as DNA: TGTGCCAGCAGTTTTAGCGTTACAGGGGAAAAGAACACTGAAGCTTTCTTT. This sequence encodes CASSFSVTGEKNTEAFF.